These 10 T cell receptor beta chains were all obtained from the same sample, sequenced in a study of shared clonotypes between healthy human individuals. Libraries were prepared by immunoSEQ multiplex PCR; TCRdb keeps only in-frame clonotypes and omits some of them. The data contain about 330,000 clones, 74% of them singletons. The material sequenced was memory CD4+ T cells sorted from blood. The sample's subset: CD45RA-negative fraction. The source of these receptors is a man between 25 and 39 years old in good health.

This chain uses TRBV28 with TRBJ2-5, with D perhaps matching TRBD1 (6 bases). The V gene lost 6 bases and the J gene lost 2 bases, with 13 bases spanning the gap. The CDR3 consists of 14 residues. The germline CDR1 and CDR2 sequences are MDHEN and SYDVKM. This CDR3 is CASSTGSWQETQYF. The CDR3 DNA is TGTGCCAGCAGCACAGGGAGTTGGCAAGAGACCCAGTACTTC.

The rearrangement uses TRBV5-1 and TRBJ1-3; D remains unclear. CDR3 length: 16 amino acids. The V end was cut by 1 base, the J end by 0 bases, with 11 bases between. Germline-derived CDR1 and CDR2 are SGHRS and YFSETQ. The CDR3 here is CASSLPDRSSGNTIYF. Written as DNA, the CDR3 is TGCGCCAGCAGCTTGCCCGACCGATCCTCTGGAAACACCATATATTTT.

Here the CDR3 DNA reads TGTGCCAGCAGGGTCCGGGCCCTGAACACTGAAGCTTTCTTT. This translates into CASRVRALNTEAFF. The genes are TRBV6-1 and TRBJ1-1; D not resolved. Germline V lookup: CDR1 MNHNS, CDR2 SASEGT. The CDR3 extends over 14 amino acids. The V end lost 6 bases, the J end lost 0 bases, and 11 bases lay between the germline ends.

The genes are TRBV18 and TRBJ2-3; 8 bases agree with TRBD2. CDR1 is KGHSH, CDR2 LQKENI, per germline. J gave up 1 base and V 1 base, and 10 bases lay outside the gene matches. The CDR3 is 18 amino acids. The CDR3 protein is CASSPLAGGVFGTDTQYF. The CDR3 DNA reads TGTGCCAGCTCACCACTTGCGGGAGGTGTTTTTGGCACAGATACGCAGTATTTT. Full variable domain (rest looked up from reference TRBV18 and TRBJ2-3): NAGVMQNPRHLVRRRGQEARLRCSPMKGHSHVYWYRQLPEEGLKFMVYLQKENIIDESGMPKERFSAEFPKEGPSILRIQQVVRGDSAAYFCASSPLAGGVFGTDTQYFGPGTRLTVL.

The rearrangement joins TRBV28 to TRBJ2-2; possibly TRBD1 for D (6 bases). Germline values: CDR1 MDHEN, CDR2 SYDVKM. The CDR3 totals 15 residues. Between the trimmed V and J ends, which lost 3 bases and 7 bases, there was a span of 15 bases. The CDR3: CASSLSARGNGELFF. The CDR3 DNA reads TGTGCCAGCAGTTTGTCCGCCAGGGGAAACGGGGAGCTGTTTTTT.

V gene TRBV5-1 combines with J gene TRBJ2-7, with a weak D call TRBD2 (5 bases). Germline V lookup: CDR1 SGHRS, CDR2 YFSETQ. CDR3 length equals 14 residues. Trimming took 3 bases from V and 5 from J, leaving 15 bases between them. The CDR3 DNA follows: TGCGCCAGCAGCTCAGGACCCTCGGGGAACGAGCAGTACTTC. Encoded protein: CASSSGPSGNEQYF.

The chain combines TRBV2 with TRBJ2-2, with D uncertain. CDR3 length equals 11 residues. Trimming shortened V by 4 bases and J by 11 bases, and 8 bases separated the two germline ends. Germline CDR1 and CDR2: SNHLY and FYNNEI. The CDR3 sequence is CASSVFDELFF. The CDR3 nucleotides are TGTGCCAGCAGTGTTTTCGACGAGCTGTTTTTT.

The rearrangement joins TRBV19 to TRBJ1-2; 9 bases match TRBD1. The V and J ends lost 5 bases and 1 base, in that order; junction bases with no gene match: 5. Germline V CDR1 and CDR2: LNHDA, SQIVND (reference sequence). CDR3 size: 15 residues. CDR3 sequence reads: CASSFRQGDNYGYTF. CDR3 nucleotides: TGTGCCAGTAGTTTCCGACAGGGGGATAACTATGGCTACACCTTC.

The chain combines TRBV5-1 with TRBJ2-5, with TRBD1 matching over 11 bases. J gave up 4 bases and V 0 bases, and 2 bases lay outside the gene matches. CDR1 and CDR2 (germline): SGHRS, YFSETQ. The CDR3 has 15 residues. The DNA for the CDR3 is TGCGCCAGCAGCTTGGAGGGGACAGGGGGAGAGACCCAGTACTTC. It is translated as CASSLEGTGGETQYF.

The chain couples TRBV5-1 to TRBJ2-7; TRBD1 matches 7 bases. This CDR3 has 15 residues. The V gene's germline CDR1 is SGHRS and CDR2 YFSETQ. The V gene end was trimmed by 0 bases and the J gene end by 3 bases; junction bases not matched to a gene: 6. CDR3 DNA sequence: TGCGCCAGCAGCTTGGAGACAGGGAATCGCTACGAGCAGTACTTC. Translation gives CASSLETGNRYEQYF.